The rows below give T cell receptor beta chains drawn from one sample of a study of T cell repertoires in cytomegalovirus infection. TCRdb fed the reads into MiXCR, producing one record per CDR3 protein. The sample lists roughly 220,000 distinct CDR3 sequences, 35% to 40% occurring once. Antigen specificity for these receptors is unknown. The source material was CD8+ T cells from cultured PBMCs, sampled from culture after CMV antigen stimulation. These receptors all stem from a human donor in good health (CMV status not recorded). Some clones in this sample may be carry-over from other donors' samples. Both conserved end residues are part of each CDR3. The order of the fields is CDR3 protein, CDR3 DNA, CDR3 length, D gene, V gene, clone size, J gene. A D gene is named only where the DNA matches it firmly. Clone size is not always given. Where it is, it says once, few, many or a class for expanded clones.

cdr3_aa: CASSFRGRAYGYTF; cdr3_nt: TGTGCCAGCAGTTTCAGGGGGCGAGCCTATGGCTACACCTTC; cdr3_length: 14; d_call: TRBD1; v_call: TRBV6-5; clone_size: NA; j_call: TRBJ1-2
cdr3_aa: CASSLMVGTGELFF; cdr3_nt: TGTGCCAGCAGCTTAATGGTGGGCACCGGGGAGCTGTTTTTT; cdr3_length: 14; d_call: NA; v_call: TRBV11-2; clone_size: NA; j_call: TRBJ2-2
cdr3_aa: CSVLVAIEAFF; cdr3_nt: TGCAGCGTGTTAGTGGCCATTGAAGCTTTCTTT; cdr3_length: 11; d_call: NA; v_call: TRBV29-1; clone_size: NA; j_call: TRBJ1-1
cdr3_aa: CASSESPMRSYEQYF; cdr3_nt: TGTGCCAGCAGTGAAAGTCCGATGAGAAGCTACGAGCAGTACTTC; cdr3_length: 15; d_call: NA; v_call: TRBV2; clone_size: NA; j_call: TRBJ2-7
cdr3_aa: CASSLSWGRGGGVHEQYF; cdr3_nt: TGTGCCAGCAGCTTGTCTTGGGGGCGGGGGGGCGGGGTCCACGAGCAGTACTTC; cdr3_length: 18; d_call: TRBD2; v_call: TRBV5-6; clone_size: once; j_call: TRBJ2-7
cdr3_aa: CASSSRTSGENEQFF; cdr3_nt: TGCGCCAGCAGCTCTCGGACTAGCGGGGAGAATGAGCAGTTCTTC; cdr3_length: 15; d_call: TRBD2; v_call: TRBV5-1; clone_size: NA; j_call: TRBJ2-1
cdr3_aa: CASSARLAGVDEQYF; cdr3_nt: TGTGCCAGCAGCGCGAGACTAGCGGGAGTTGACGAGCAGTACTTC; cdr3_length: 15; d_call: TRBD2; v_call: TRBV9; clone_size: NA; j_call: TRBJ2-7
cdr3_aa: CASSPTSRHEQYF; cdr3_nt: TGTGCCAGCAGCCCGACCTCTAGGCACGAGCAGTACTTC; cdr3_length: 13; d_call: NA; v_call: TRBV7-6; clone_size: NA; j_call: TRBJ2-7
cdr3_aa: CASSATYEQYF; cdr3_nt: TGTGCCAGCAGCGCCACCTACGAGCAGTACTTC; cdr3_length: 11; d_call: NA; v_call: TRBV6-6; clone_size: NA; j_call: TRBJ2-7
cdr3_aa: CASSRGIYGYTF; cdr3_nt: TGTGCCAGCAGCCGCGGTATCTATGGCTACACCTTC; cdr3_length: 12; d_call: NA; v_call: TRBV7-8; clone_size: few; j_call: TRBJ1-2
cdr3_aa: CASSLPGLGQPQHF; cdr3_nt: TGTGCCAGCAGCTTACCCGGTCTGGGTCAGCCCCAGCATTTT; cdr3_length: 14; d_call: NA; v_call: TRBV7-6; clone_size: NA; j_call: TRBJ1-5
cdr3_aa: CAISGDRGGNQPQHF; cdr3_nt: TGTGCCATCAGCGGGGACAGGGGTGGCAATCAGCCCCAGCATTTT; cdr3_length: 15; d_call: TRBD1; v_call: TRBV10-3; clone_size: few; j_call: TRBJ1-5
cdr3_aa: CASSHRSGTGYEQYF; cdr3_nt: TGTGCCAGCAGTCACCGTTCCGGGACAGGCTACGAGCAGTACTTC; cdr3_length: 15; d_call: TRBD1; v_call: TRBV6-5; clone_size: NA; j_call: TRBJ2-7
cdr3_aa: CASSQTGQGYEQYF; cdr3_nt: TGTGCCAGCAGCCAGACCGGCCAGGGCTACGAGCAGTACTTC; cdr3_length: 14; d_call: NA; v_call: TRBV14; clone_size: NA; j_call: TRBJ2-7
cdr3_aa: CASSFSAVARGHLSFGYTF; cdr3_nt: TGTGCCAGCAGCTTTTCAGCGGTTGCAAGGGGACATTTATCATTTGGCTACACCTTC; cdr3_length: 19; d_call: NA; v_call: TRBV7-9; clone_size: NA; j_call: TRBJ1-2
cdr3_aa: CASSPERGYEQYF; cdr3_nt: TGTGCCAGCAGTCCGGAGCGGGGCTACGAGCAGTACTTC; cdr3_length: 13; d_call: TRBD2; v_call: TRBV27; clone_size: NA; j_call: TRBJ2-7
cdr3_aa: CASSSSSGRAQETQYF; cdr3_nt: TGTGCCAGCAGCTCCTCTAGCGGGAGGGCCCAAGAGACCCAGTACTTC; cdr3_length: 16; d_call: TRBD2; v_call: TRBV13; clone_size: few; j_call: TRBJ2-5
cdr3_aa: CASSYAGPGTDTQYF; cdr3_nt: TGTGCCAGCAGTTATGCGGGGCCTGGCACAGATACGCAGTATTTT; cdr3_length: 15; d_call: NA; v_call: TRBV6-2/TRBV6-3; clone_size: NA; j_call: TRBJ2-3
cdr3_aa: CASSSGTGRRYNEQFF; cdr3_nt: TGTGCCAGCAGCTCAGGGACAGGGCGGAGATACAATGAGCAGTTCTTC; cdr3_length: 16; d_call: TRBD1; v_call: TRBV7-3; clone_size: NA; j_call: TRBJ2-1
cdr3_aa: CASSQDLGQTEQFF; cdr3_nt: TGTGCCAGCAGCCAAGATTTGGGACAGACTGAGCAGTTCTTC; cdr3_length: 14; d_call: TRBD1; v_call: TRBV4-2; clone_size: few; j_call: TRBJ2-1
cdr3_aa: CASRTTGEGSSYEQYF; cdr3_nt: TGTGCCAGCCGGACCACGGGGGAGGGGAGCTCCTACGAGCAGTACTTC; cdr3_length: 16; d_call: TRBD2; v_call: TRBV27; clone_size: NA; j_call: TRBJ2-7
cdr3_aa: CASSIDRGREGTEAFF; cdr3_nt: TGTGCCAGTAGTATAGATCGGGGGAGAGAGGGCACTGAAGCTTTCTTT; cdr3_length: 16; d_call: NA; v_call: TRBV19; clone_size: NA; j_call: TRBJ1-1
cdr3_aa: CAISEGDSNQPQHF; cdr3_nt: TGTGCCATCAGTGAAGGAGACAGCAATCAGCCCCAGCATTTT; cdr3_length: 14; d_call: NA; v_call: TRBV10-3; clone_size: few; j_call: TRBJ1-5
cdr3_aa: CASSSHQGLNTEAFF; cdr3_nt: TGTGCCAGCAGCTCCCACCAGGGTCTGAACACTGAAGCTTTCTTT; cdr3_length: 15; d_call: NA; v_call: TRBV7-9; clone_size: NA; j_call: TRBJ1-1
cdr3_aa: CASSPPPDWTEETQYF; cdr3_nt: TGTGCCAGCAGCCCCCCCCCCGACTGGACGGAAGAGACCCAGTACTTC; cdr3_length: 16; d_call: NA; v_call: TRBV11-2; clone_size: NA; j_call: TRBJ2-5
cdr3_aa: CATSRALTGGKGYEQYF; cdr3_nt: TGTGCCACCAGCAGAGCCCTTACAGGGGGCAAGGGGTACGAGCAGTACTTC; cdr3_length: 17; d_call: TRBD1; v_call: TRBV15; clone_size: NA; j_call: TRBJ2-7
cdr3_aa: CASSYSGDTQYF; cdr3_nt: TGTGCCAGCAGTTACTCGGGGGATACGCAGTATTTT; cdr3_length: 12; d_call: NA; v_call: TRBV6-5; clone_size: NA; j_call: TRBJ2-3
cdr3_aa: CASSLRPMATDTQYF; cdr3_nt: TGTGCCAGCAGTCTCCGGCCCATGGCGACAGATACGCAGTATTTT; cdr3_length: 15; d_call: NA; v_call: TRBV28; clone_size: NA; j_call: TRBJ2-3
cdr3_aa: CASSLGRSRSYNEQFF; cdr3_nt: TGTGCCAGCAGCTTGGGGAGGTCCCGCTCCTACAATGAGCAGTTCTTC; cdr3_length: 16; d_call: NA; v_call: TRBV7-2; clone_size: many; j_call: TRBJ2-1
cdr3_aa: CASSLGQGNEQFF; cdr3_nt: TGTGCCAGCAGCCTCGGACAGGGGAATGAGCAGTTCTTC; cdr3_length: 13; d_call: TRBD1; v_call: TRBV7-3; clone_size: many; j_call: TRBJ2-1
cdr3_aa: CASSSDREDYEQYF; cdr3_nt: TGTGCCAGTAGTTCGGACAGGGAGGACTACGAGCAGTACTTC; cdr3_length: 14; d_call: TRBD1; v_call: TRBV19; clone_size: NA; j_call: TRBJ2-7
cdr3_aa: CASSWELAGENEQFF; cdr3_nt: TGTGCCAGCAGTTGGGAACTAGCGGGGGAAAATGAGCAGTTCTTC; cdr3_length: 15; d_call: TRBD2; v_call: TRBV7-8; clone_size: NA; j_call: TRBJ2-1
cdr3_aa: CASTPSSGTNEQFF; cdr3_nt: TGTGCCAGCACCCCTTCTAGCGGGACCAATGAGCAGTTCTTC; cdr3_length: 14; d_call: TRBD2; v_call: TRBV7-9; clone_size: NA; j_call: TRBJ2-1
cdr3_aa: CASSPAGGTLLNNEQFF; cdr3_nt: TGTGCCAGCAGTCCCGCGGGAGGGACTTTACTAAACAATGAGCAGTTCTTC; cdr3_length: 17; d_call: TRBD2; v_call: TRBV28; clone_size: NA; j_call: TRBJ2-1
cdr3_aa: CASSGGQDYGYTF; cdr3_nt: TGTGCCAGCAGCGGTGGACAAGACTATGGCTACACCTTC; cdr3_length: 13; d_call: NA; v_call: TRBV9; clone_size: NA; j_call: TRBJ1-2
cdr3_aa: CASSRRRGGVRANVLTF; cdr3_nt: TGTGCCAGCAGCCGTAGAAGGGGGGGCGTCAGGGCCAACGTCCTGACTTTC; cdr3_length: 17; d_call: NA; v_call: TRBV11-1; clone_size: many; j_call: TRBJ2-6
cdr3_aa: CASSLASMEDNEQFF; cdr3_nt: TGCGCCAGCAGCTTGGCCTCGATGGAGGACAATGAGCAGTTCTTC; cdr3_length: 15; d_call: NA; v_call: TRBV5-1; clone_size: few; j_call: TRBJ2-1
cdr3_aa: CASSLGRGGSGNTIYF; cdr3_nt: TGTGCCAGCAGCCTCGGCAGGGGGGGCTCTGGAAACACCATATATTTT; cdr3_length: 16; d_call: TRBD1; v_call: TRBV9; clone_size: once; j_call: TRBJ1-3
cdr3_aa: CASSARRSSDTQYF; cdr3_nt: TGTGCCAGCAGCGCCCGCAGGTCATCAGATACGCAGTATTTT; cdr3_length: 14; d_call: NA; v_call: TRBV7-8; clone_size: NA; j_call: TRBJ2-3
cdr3_aa: CASSYVGPDTQYF; cdr3_nt: TGTGCCAGCAGTTACGTCGGACCAGATACGCAGTATTTT; cdr3_length: 13; d_call: NA; v_call: TRBV6-6; clone_size: few; j_call: TRBJ2-3
cdr3_aa: CASSLVTGSYGYTF; cdr3_nt: TGTGCCAGCAGCTTAGTTACGGGATCCTATGGCTACACCTTC; cdr3_length: 14; d_call: NA; v_call: TRBV7-9; clone_size: NA; j_call: TRBJ1-2
cdr3_aa: CASSSSEGVNTEAFF; cdr3_nt: TGTGCCAGCAGTTCAAGCGAGGGTGTGAACACTGAAGCTTTCTTT; cdr3_length: 15; d_call: NA; v_call: TRBV27; clone_size: NA; j_call: TRBJ1-1
cdr3_aa: CASSSRGSGRGVYNEQFF; cdr3_nt: TGTGCCAGCAGCTCCCGGGGTAGCGGGAGGGGTGTATACAATGAGCAGTTCTTC; cdr3_length: 18; d_call: TRBD2; v_call: TRBV7-3; clone_size: NA; j_call: TRBJ2-1
cdr3_aa: CASSSADSQNTEAFF; cdr3_nt: TGTGCCAGCAGCTCGGCGGACAGCCAGAACACTGAAGCTTTCTTT; cdr3_length: 15; d_call: NA; v_call: TRBV7-2; clone_size: medium-sized; j_call: TRBJ1-1
cdr3_aa: CASSSQQGPLNTEAFF; cdr3_nt: TGTGCCAGCAGTTCGCAACAGGGACCCTTGAACACTGAAGCTTTCTTT; cdr3_length: 16; d_call: NA; v_call: TRBV27; clone_size: few; j_call: TRBJ1-1
cdr3_aa: CASSLTGTADNEQFF; cdr3_nt: TGTGCCAGCAGTTTAACCGGGACTGCAGACAATGAGCAGTTCTTC; cdr3_length: 15; d_call: NA; v_call: TRBV28; clone_size: NA; j_call: TRBJ2-1
cdr3_aa: CATSRDGAGEIDSNTGELFF; cdr3_nt: TGTGCCACCAGCAGAGATGGGGCAGGGGAGATAGACTCGAACACCGGGGAGCTGTTTTTT; cdr3_length: 20; d_call: NA; v_call: TRBV15; clone_size: NA; j_call: TRBJ2-2
cdr3_aa: CASSRGGGSGYTF; cdr3_nt: TGTGCCAGCTCCCGCGGGGGAGGCAGTGGCTACACCTTC; cdr3_length: 13; d_call: NA; v_call: TRBV27; clone_size: few; j_call: TRBJ1-2
cdr3_aa: CASRGGCTEAFF; cdr3_nt: TGTGCCAGCCGGGGAGGGTGCACTGAAGCTTTCTTT; cdr3_length: 12; d_call: NA; v_call: TRBV6-2/TRBV6-3; clone_size: NA; j_call: TRBJ1-1
cdr3_aa: CASSSPLYGERGTTSEPSTDIQYF; cdr3_nt: TGTGCCAGCAGCTCCCCCCTCTATGGGGAGAGGGGTACCACTTCCGAACCAAGCACAGATATCCAGTATTTT; cdr3_length: 24; d_call: NA; v_call: TRBV7-2; clone_size: NA; j_call: TRBJ2-3
cdr3_aa: CATLSPSANNEQFF; cdr3_nt: TGTGCCACCCTAAGTCCTAGCGCTAACAATGAGCAGTTCTTC; cdr3_length: 14; d_call: NA; v_call: TRBV7-9; clone_size: few; j_call: TRBJ2-1
cdr3_aa: CASSQQGSRLAGGPFTDTQYF; cdr3_nt: TGTGCCAGCAGTCAGCAGGGAAGTAGACTAGCGGGGGGCCCCTTCACAGATACGCAGTATTTT; cdr3_length: 21; d_call: TRBD2; v_call: TRBV11-2; clone_size: many; j_call: TRBJ2-3
cdr3_aa: CASSLNYAGTGGYGYTF; cdr3_nt: TGTGCCAGCAGTCTCAACTACGCCGGGACAGGGGGATATGGCTACACCTTC; cdr3_length: 17; d_call: TRBD1; v_call: TRBV28; clone_size: few; j_call: TRBJ1-2
cdr3_aa: CARSGGRVEDTQYF; cdr3_nt: TGTGCCCGCTCGGGGGGCAGGGTAGAAGATACGCAGTATTTT; cdr3_length: 14; d_call: NA; v_call: TRBV7-2; clone_size: NA; j_call: TRBJ2-3
cdr3_aa: CASSEGVRASDTQYF; cdr3_nt: TGTGCCAGCAGTGAAGGGGTGCGGGCGTCAGATACGCAGTATTTT; cdr3_length: 15; d_call: NA; v_call: TRBV2; clone_size: NA; j_call: TRBJ2-3
cdr3_aa: CASSEPGSYEQYF; cdr3_nt: TGTGCCAGCAGTGAACCGGGATCCTACGAGCAGTACTTC; cdr3_length: 13; d_call: NA; v_call: TRBV6-1; clone_size: NA; j_call: TRBJ2-7
cdr3_aa: CASGPPRRGTFYGYTF; cdr3_nt: TGTGCCAGCGGCCCTCCGCGGCGGGGGACCTTCTATGGCTACACCTTC; cdr3_length: 16; d_call: NA; v_call: TRBV27; clone_size: NA; j_call: TRBJ1-2
cdr3_aa: CASSLELGGMGYRDADTQYF; cdr3_nt: TGTGCCAGCAGCTTAGAATTGGGGGGGATGGGCTACCGGGATGCAGATACGCAGTATTTT; cdr3_length: 20; d_call: TRBD2; v_call: TRBV7-8; clone_size: many; j_call: TRBJ2-3